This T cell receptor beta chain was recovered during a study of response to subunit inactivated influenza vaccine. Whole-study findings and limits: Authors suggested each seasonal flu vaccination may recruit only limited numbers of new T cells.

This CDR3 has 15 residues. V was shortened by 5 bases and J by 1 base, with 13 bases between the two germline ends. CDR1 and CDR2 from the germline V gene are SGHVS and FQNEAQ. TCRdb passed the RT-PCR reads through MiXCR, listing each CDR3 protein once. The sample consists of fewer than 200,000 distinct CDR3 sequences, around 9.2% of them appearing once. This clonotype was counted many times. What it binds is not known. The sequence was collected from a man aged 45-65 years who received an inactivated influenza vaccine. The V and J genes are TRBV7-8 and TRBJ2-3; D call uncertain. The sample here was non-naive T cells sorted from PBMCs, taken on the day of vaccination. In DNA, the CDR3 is TGTGCCAGCAGCCGGACCGCGTTGGGCACAGATACGCAGTATTTT. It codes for CASSRTALGTDTQYF.